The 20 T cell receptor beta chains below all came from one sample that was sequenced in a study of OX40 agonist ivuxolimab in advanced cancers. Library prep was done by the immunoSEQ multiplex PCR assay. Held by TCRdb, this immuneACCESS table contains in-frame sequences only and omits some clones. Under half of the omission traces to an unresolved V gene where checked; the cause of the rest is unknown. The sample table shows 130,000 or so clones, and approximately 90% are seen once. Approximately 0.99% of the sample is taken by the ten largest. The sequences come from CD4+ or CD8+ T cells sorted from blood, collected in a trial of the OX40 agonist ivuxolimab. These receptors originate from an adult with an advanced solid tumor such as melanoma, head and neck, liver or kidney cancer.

In DNA, the CDR3 is TGTGCCAGCAGCATTACTAGCGGGGGAAAGACCCAGTACTTC. It encodes CASSITSGGKTQYF. The chain has TRBV28 and TRBJ2-5; 11 bases are shared with TRBD2. CDR1 and CDR2 (germline): MDHEN, SYDVKM. V dropped 6 bases and J dropped 6; count of bases not matched to a gene: 6. The CDR3 sequence is 14 residues long.

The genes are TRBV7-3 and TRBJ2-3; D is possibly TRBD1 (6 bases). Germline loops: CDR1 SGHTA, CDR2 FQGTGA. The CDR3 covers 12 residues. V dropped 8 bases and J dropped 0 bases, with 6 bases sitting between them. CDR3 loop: CASGQSTDTQYF. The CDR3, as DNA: TGTGCCAGCGGACAGAGCACAGATACGCAGTATTTT.

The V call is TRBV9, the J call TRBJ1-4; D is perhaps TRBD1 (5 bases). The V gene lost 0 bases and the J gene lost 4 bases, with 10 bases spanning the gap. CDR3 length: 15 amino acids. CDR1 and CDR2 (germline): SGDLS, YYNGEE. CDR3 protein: CASSVGGGDNEKLFF. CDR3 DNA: TGTGCCAGCAGCGTAGGGGGAGGGGATAATGAAAAACTGTTTTTT.

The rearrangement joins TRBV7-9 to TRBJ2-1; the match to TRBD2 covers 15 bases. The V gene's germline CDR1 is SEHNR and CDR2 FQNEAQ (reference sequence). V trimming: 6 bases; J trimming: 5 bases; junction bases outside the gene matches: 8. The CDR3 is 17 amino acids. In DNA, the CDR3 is TGTGCCAGCAGGTTTGGGACTAGCGGGAGGAAAGACAATGAGCAGTTCTTC. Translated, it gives CASRFGTSGRKDNEQFF.

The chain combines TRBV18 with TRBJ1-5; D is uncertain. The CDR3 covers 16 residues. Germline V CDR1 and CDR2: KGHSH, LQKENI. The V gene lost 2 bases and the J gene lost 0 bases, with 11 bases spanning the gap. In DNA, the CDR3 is TGTGCCAGCTCACCAAATACCCGGTATAGCAATCAGCCCCAGCATTTT. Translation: CASSPNTRYSNQPQHF.

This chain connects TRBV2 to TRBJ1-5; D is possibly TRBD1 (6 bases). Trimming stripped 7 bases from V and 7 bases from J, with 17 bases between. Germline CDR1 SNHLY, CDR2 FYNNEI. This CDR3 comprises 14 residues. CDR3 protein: CASTPDSWGQPQHF. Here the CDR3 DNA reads TGTGCCAGCACCCCGGACAGCTGGGGCCAGCCCCAGCATTTT.

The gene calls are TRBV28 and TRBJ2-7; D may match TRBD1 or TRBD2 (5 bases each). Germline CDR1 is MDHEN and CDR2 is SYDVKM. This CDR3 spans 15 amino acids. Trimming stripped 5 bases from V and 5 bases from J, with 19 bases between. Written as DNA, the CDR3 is TGTGCCAGCAGTCCGCAGGGTGCCGGGGCCAACGAGCAGTACTTC. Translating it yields CASSPQGAGANEQYF. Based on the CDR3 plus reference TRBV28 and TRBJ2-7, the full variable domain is DVKVTQSSRYLVKRTGEKVFLECVQDMDHENMFWYRQDPGLGLRLIYFSYDVKMKEKGDIPEGYSVSREKKERFSLILESASTNQTSMYLCASSPQGAGANEQYFGPGTRLTVT.

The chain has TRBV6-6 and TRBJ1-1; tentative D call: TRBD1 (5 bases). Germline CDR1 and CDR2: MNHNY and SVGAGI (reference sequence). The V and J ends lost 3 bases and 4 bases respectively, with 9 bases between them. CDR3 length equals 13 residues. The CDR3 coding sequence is TGTGCCAGCAGTTATGACAGCCGCACTGAAGCTTTCTTT. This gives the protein CASSYDSRTEAFF.

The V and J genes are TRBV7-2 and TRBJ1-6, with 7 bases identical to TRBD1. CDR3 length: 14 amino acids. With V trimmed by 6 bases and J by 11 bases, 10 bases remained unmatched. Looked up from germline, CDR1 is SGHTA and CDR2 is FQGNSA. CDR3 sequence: CASSLSRDRTPLHF. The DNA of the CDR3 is TGTGCCAGCAGTCTTTCTCGGGACAGAACACCCCTCCACTTT. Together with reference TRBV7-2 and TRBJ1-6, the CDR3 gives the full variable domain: GAGVSQSPSNKVTEKGKDVELRCDPISGHTALYWYRQSLGQGLEFLIYFQGNSAPDKSGLPSDRFSAERTGGSVSTLTIQRTQQEDSAVYLCASSLSRDRTPLHFGNGTRLTVT.

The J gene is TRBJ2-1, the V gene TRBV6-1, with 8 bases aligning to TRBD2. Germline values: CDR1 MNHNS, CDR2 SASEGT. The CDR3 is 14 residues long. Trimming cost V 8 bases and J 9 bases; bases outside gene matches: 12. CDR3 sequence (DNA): TGTGCCAGCTCGTCGAGCGGGAGTGACCGTGAGCAGTTCTTC. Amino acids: CASSSSGSDREQFF.

CDR3: CASRKPGTLYGYTF. The CDR3, as DNA: TGTGCCAGCAGAAAGCCTGGGACGCTATATGGCTACACCTTC. V usage is TRBV6-6 and J usage is TRBJ1-2; a possible D gene is TRBD1 (5 bases). Between the trimmed V and J ends, which lost 6 bases and 5 bases, there was a span of 16 bases. Per the germline V gene, CDR1 is MNHNY and CDR2 is SVGAGI (reference sequence). CDR3 length equals 14 residues.

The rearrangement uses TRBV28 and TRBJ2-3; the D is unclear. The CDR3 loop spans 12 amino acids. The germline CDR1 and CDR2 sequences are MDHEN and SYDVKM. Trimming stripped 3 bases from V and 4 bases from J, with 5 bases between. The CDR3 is CASSLLADTQYF. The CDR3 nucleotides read TGTGCCAGCAGTTTGTTGGCAGATACGCAGTATTTT.

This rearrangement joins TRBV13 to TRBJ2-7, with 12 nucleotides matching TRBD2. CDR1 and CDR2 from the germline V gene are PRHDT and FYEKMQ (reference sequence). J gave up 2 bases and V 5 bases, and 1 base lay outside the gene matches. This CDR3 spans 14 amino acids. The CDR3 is CASSPSGRAYEQYF. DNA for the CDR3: TGTGCCAGCAGCCCTAGCGGGAGGGCCTACGAGCAGTACTTC.

CDR3 DNA sequence: TGTGCCAGCAGTGAAGCCAACAGGGGAAATCAGCCCCAGCATTTT. Translating gives CASSEANRGNQPQHF. The V call is TRBV2, the J call TRBJ1-5; TRBD1 matches 7 bases. The germline gives CDR1 SNHLY, CDR2 FYNNEI. The CDR3 covers 15 residues. The trim removed 0 bases at V and 4 bases at J, leaving 3 bases unmatched.

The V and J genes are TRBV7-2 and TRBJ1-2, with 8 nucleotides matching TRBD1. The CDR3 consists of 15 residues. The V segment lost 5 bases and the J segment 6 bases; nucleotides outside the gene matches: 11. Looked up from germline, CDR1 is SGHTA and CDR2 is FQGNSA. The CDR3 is CASSPRTGRGDGYTF. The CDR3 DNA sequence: TGTGCCAGCAGCCCGCGGACAGGGAGAGGCGATGGCTACACCTTC.

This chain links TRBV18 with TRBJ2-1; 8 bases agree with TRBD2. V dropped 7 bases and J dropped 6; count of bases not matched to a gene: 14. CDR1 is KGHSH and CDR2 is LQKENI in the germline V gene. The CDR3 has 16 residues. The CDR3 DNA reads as TGTGCCAGCTTTCGCCTAACGGCGGGAGGACGCAATGAGCAGTTCTTC. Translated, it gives CASFRLTAGGRNEQFF.

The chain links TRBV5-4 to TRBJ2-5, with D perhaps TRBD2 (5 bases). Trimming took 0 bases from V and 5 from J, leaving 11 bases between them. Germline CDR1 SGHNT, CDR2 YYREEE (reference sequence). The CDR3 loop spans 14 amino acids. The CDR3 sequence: CASSLVHGVETQYF. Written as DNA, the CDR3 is TGTGCCAGCAGCTTGGTTCACGGGGTTGAGACCCAGTACTTC.

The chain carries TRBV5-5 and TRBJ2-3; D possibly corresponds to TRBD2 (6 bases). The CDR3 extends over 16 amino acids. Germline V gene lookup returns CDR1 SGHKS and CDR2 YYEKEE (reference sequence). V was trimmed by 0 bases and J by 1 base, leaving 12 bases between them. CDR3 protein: CASSLVRASGTDTQYF. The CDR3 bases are TGTGCCAGCAGCTTGGTTAGGGCTAGCGGCACAGATACGCAGTATTTT.

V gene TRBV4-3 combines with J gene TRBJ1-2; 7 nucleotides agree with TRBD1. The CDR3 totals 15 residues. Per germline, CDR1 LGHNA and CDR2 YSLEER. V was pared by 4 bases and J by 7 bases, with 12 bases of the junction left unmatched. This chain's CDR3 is CASSRQDRDLGGYTF. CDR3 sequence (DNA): TGCGCCAGCAGCCGACAAGACAGGGATCTGGGTGGCTACACCTTC.

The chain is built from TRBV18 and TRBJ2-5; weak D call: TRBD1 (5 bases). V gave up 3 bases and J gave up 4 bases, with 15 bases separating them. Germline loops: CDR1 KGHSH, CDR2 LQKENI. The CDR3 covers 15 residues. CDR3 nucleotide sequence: TGTGCCAGCTCACCCCTGGACAAAACGCGAGAGACCCAGTACTTC. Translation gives CASSPLDKTRETQYF.